This T cell receptor (beta chain) was sequenced during a study of T cell responses to AZD1222 COVID-19 vaccine. Study information: Timing groups of about 4 and about 12 weeks for second doses were pooled.

Repertoires were generated with immunoSEQ multiplex PCR, while TCRdb's copy carries only in-frame clones and drops some. The sample yields about 50,000 clones, about 83% seen once. The CDR3 covers 11 residues. The germline V gene has CDR1 DFQATT and CDR2 SNEGSKA (reference sequence). The ends were cut back, 6 bases at V and 6 bases at J, with 11 bases in the middle. The TCR comes from an adult in good health. Sequences were derived from peripheral blood, sampled on day 0 of AZD1222 vaccination. The V call is TRBV20-1, the J call TRBJ1-1; D may be TRBD1 (5 bases). In DNA form, the CDR3 reads TGCAGTGCCAAACAGGCAGCTGAAGCTTTCTTT. Translating it yields CSAKQAAEAFF.